This TCR beta chain was sequenced for a study of T cells in women clearing cervical HPV infection. Across the whole study: No precancer developed; the control's incident HPV16 infection cleared within 12 months.

As concerns this clone: The read gets to within 3 residues of the CDR3 end, and the germline J gene fills in the rest.

This table comes from immunoSEQ multiplex PCR, and its TCRdb copy is limited to in-frame clones, with some not included. The sample spans over 45,000 clones; the ten largest clones claim approximately 0.98%. Germline loops: CDR1 SQVTM, CDR2 ANQGSEA. CDR3 length: 14 residues. Sequenced material: blood buffy coat. The V gene is TRBV29-1, the J gene TRBJ2-4; the match to TRBD1 covers 9 bases. The clonotype comes from a woman between 18 and 70 years old with a cervical HPV16 infection that either progressed to CIN3+ or cleared (not recorded which). The sequenced CDR3 bases are TGCAGCGTTGAAGATCATACAGGGGGCAGGGGT. The encoded protein is CSVEDHTGGRG. The complete CDR3 sequence is CSVEDHTGGRGQYF.